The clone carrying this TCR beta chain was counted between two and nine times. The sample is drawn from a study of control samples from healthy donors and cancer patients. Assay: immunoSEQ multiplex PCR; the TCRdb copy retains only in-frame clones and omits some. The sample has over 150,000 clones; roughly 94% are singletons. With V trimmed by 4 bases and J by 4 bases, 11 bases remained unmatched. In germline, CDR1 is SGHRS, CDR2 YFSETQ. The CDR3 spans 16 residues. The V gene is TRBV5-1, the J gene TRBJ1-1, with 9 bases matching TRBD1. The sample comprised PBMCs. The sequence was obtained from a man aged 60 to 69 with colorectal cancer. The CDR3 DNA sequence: TGCGCCAGCAGCGTGGGACAGGGAAGCGGAGGCACTGAAGCTTTCTTT. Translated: CASSVGQGSGGTEAFF.